This T cell receptor beta chain was sequenced in a study of CD8 T cells in ankylosing spondylitis. V was shortened by 5 bases and J by 6 bases, with 17 bases between the two germline ends. Per the germline V gene, CDR1 is SGHVS and CDR2 is FQNEAQ. This CDR3 has 14 residues. Each TCR beta library was made by quantitative 5'-RACE that incorporated molecular barcodes. TCRdb re-called the 5' RACE reads with MiXCR, one entry per CDR3 protein. Of some 240,000 distinct CDR3 sequences listed, approximately 20% are singletons. What was sequenced was blood, either unsorted or a sorted T cell fraction (not recorded which). The J gene is TRBJ2-7, the V gene TRBV7-8; no definite D call. The receptor was derived from a male donor with ankylosing spondylitis or in good health (not recorded which). The CDR3 spells CASSAIESVGEQYF. For the CDR3, the DNA is TGTGCCAGCAGCGCCATAGAGTCGGTCGGCGAGCAGTACTTC.